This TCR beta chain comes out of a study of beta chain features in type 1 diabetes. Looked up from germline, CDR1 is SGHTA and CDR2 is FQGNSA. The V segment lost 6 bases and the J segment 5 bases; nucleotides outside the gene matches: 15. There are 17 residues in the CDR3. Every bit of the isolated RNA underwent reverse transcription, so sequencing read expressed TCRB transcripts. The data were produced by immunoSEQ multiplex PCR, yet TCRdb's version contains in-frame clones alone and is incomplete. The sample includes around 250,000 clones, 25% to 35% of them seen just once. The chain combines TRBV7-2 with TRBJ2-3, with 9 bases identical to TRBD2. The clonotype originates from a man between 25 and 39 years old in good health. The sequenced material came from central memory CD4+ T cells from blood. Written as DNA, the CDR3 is TGTGCCAGCAGTATGTATCGAGGCGGGAGGGCCGTAGATACGCAGTATTTT. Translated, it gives CASSMYRGGRAVDTQYF.